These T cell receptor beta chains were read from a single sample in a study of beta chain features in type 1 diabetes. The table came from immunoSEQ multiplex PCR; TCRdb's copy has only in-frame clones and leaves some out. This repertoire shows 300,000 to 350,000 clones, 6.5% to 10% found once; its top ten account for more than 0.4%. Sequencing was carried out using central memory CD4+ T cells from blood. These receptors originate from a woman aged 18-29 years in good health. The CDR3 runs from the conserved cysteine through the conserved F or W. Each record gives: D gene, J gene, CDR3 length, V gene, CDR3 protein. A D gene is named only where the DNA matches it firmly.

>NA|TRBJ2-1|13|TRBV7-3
CASSPGQYNEQFF
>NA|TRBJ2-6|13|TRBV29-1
CSVGGAGANVLTF
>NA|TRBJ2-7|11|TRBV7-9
CASSSGGEQYF
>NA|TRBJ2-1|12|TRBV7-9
CASSPSGNEQFF
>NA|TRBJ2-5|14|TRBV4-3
CASSPRTAKETQYF
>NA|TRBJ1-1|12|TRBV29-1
CSSNSGNTEAFF
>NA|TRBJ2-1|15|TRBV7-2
CASSLAWSLDNEQFF
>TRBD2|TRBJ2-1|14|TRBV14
CASGRTSVYNEQFF
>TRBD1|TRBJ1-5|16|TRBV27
CASAARRDRGNQPQHF
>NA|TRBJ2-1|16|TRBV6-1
CASSGSGAHFYNEQFF
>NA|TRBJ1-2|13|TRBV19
CASSIKGYYGYTF
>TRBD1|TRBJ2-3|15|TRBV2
CASLGDRASTDTQYF
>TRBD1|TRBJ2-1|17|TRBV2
CASSELDRGGSYNEQFF
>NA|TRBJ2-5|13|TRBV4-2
CASSQAVGGIGYF
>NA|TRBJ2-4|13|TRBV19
CASSENSGNIQYF
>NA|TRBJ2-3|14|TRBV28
CASRPDLRTDTQYF
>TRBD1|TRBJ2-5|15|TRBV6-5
CASSTTGGDRETQYF
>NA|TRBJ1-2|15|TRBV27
CASSPRGTGTGGYTF
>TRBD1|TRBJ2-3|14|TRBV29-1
CSFGRQGTPDTQYF
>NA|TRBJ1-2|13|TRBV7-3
CASSLSSNYGYTF
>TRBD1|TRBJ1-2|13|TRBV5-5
CASSSDRGLGYTF
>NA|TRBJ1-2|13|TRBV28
CASSLGRERGYTF
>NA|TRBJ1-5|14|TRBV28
CASSLRQIHQPQHF
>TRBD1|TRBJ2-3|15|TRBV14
CASSQVAGGGDTQYF
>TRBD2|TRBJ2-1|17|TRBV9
CASSVEAGTSGYNEQFF
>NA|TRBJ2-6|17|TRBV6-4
CASSEALQVSGANVLTF